This record looks at one T cell receptor beta chain sequence and its context. Its antigen is unidentified. This sample stems from a study of monozygotic twins with inflammatory bowel disease. Study-wide points: Patient-to-patient differences in immunosuppressive treatment may have added variability to the repertoires.

Eight reactions per sample, run separately, yielded cDNA. Amplification used two nested PCRs: about 17 cycles, then 8 to 10 cycles, on TCRalpha/TCRbeta cDNA. Reanalyzing the 5' RACE reads, TCRdb keeps one entry per CDR3 protein, without DNA. With around 410,000 distinct CDR3 sequences in the sample, the ten largest clones hold 2.4%. The CDR3 sequence is 15 residues long. Germline V lookup: CDR1 SEHNR, CDR2 FQNEAQ (reference sequence). One blood sample of 2.5 ml was taken from each donor. This receptor was identified in a human donor with ulcerative colitis or Crohn's disease, or a healthy co-twin of an affected twin (not recorded which). V gene TRBV7-9 combines with J gene TRBJ1-2; TCRdb gives TRBD1 as the D gene, but with no DNA this cannot be confirmed. Material: blood. The CDR3 loop is CASSPKGQSNYGYTF. The variable domain in full, completed from reference TRBV7-9 and TRBJ1-2, reads DTGVSQNPRHKITKRGQNVTFRCDPISEHNRLYWYRQTLGQGPEFLTYFQNEAQLEKSRLLSDRFSAERPKGSFSTLEIQRTEQGDSAMYLCASSPKGQSNYGYTFGSGTRLTVV.